These 11 T cell receptor beta chains were sequenced from one sample in a study of T cell responses to AZD1222 COVID-19 vaccine. The repertoire was sequenced with immunoSEQ multiplex PCR; TCRdb's copy has only in-frame clones and lacks some. Of roughly 190,000 clones listed, about 92% were seen once; the top ten hold 3.6%. Source: peripheral blood, taken 28 days after the second dose of the MenACWY control vaccine. Receptors originate from an adult who received the MenACWY meningococcal vaccine as a control.

This chain connects TRBV5-4 to TRBJ1-2; TRBD1 matches at 7 bases. Germline-derived CDR1 and CDR2 are SGHNT and YYREEE (reference sequence). Trimming cost V 3 bases and J 5 bases; bases outside gene matches: 7. CDR3 size: 14 residues. CDR3 sequence: CASSYGTARYGYTF. The CDR3 DNA reads as TGTGCCAGCAGCTACGGGACAGCCAGATATGGCTACACCTTC.

The chain recombines TRBV19 with TRBJ1-1, with D uncertain. V lost 1 base and J lost 6, with 9 bases in between. The CDR3 loop spans 13 amino acids. The germline CDR1 and CDR2 sequences are LNHDA and SQIVND (reference sequence). CDR3 amino acids: CASSIVSQSEAFF. The CDR3 DNA reads as TGTGCCAGTAGTATAGTCTCGCAGTCTGAAGCTTTCTTT.

The chain carries TRBV10-3 and TRBJ2-7; 13 nucleotides match TRBD2. The CDR3 spans 18 residues. Trimming removed 3 bases from V and 1 base from J; junction bases left unmatched: 9. Germline CDR1 and CDR2: ENHRY and SYGVKD. The CDR3 protein is CAISDSVLAGGDSYEQYF. The CDR3 coding sequence is TGTGCCATCAGTGATTCTGTACTAGCGGGAGGGGATTCCTACGAGCAGTACTTC.

This clone was detected only once. V and J are TRBV4-3 and TRBJ2-1; 8 nucleotides align to TRBD1. V shed 0 bases and J 2 bases; nucleotides not matched to a gene: 3. Germline-derived CDR1 and CDR2 are LGHNA and YSLEER. This CDR3 is 16 amino acids long. The CDR3 sequence is CASSQDRGRPYNEQFF. DNA of the CDR3: TGCGCCAGCAGCCAAGACAGGGGGCGGCCCTACAATGAGCAGTTCTTC.

A single count supports this clone. The rearrangement joins TRBV4-2 to TRBJ2-2; no reliable D call. The germline V gene has CDR1 LGHNA and CDR2 YNFKEQ. CDR3 size: 16 residues. Between the trimmed V and J ends, which lost 0 bases and 0 bases, there was a span of 8 bases. This chain's CDR3 is CASSQDPRANTGELFF. The CDR3 coding sequence is TGTGCCAGCAGCCAAGACCCGCGCGCGAACACCGGGGAGCTGTTTTTT.

This clone showed up just once. The chain is built from TRBV28 and TRBJ2-7; 10 bases match TRBD2. The V gene's germline CDR1 is MDHEN and CDR2 SYDVKM. This CDR3 has 16 residues. The ends lost 5 bases at V and 2 bases at J; junction bases unmatched: 9. In DNA, the CDR3 is TGTGCCAGCAGTGCCGTCGGACTAGCGGACACCTACGAGCAGTACTTC. Protein: CASSAVGLADTYEQYF.

The V call is TRBV6-5, the J call TRBJ2-1; the match to TRBD2 covers 8 bases. The CDR3 covers 15 residues. Germline-derived CDR1 and CDR2 are MNHEY and SVGAGI. V shed 7 bases and J 7 bases; nucleotides not matched to a gene: 12. CDR3 amino acids: CASTPGGGRFNEQFF. The CDR3 region has the DNA TGTGCCAGCACCCCTGGCGGCGGGAGGTTTAATGAGCAGTTCTTC.

This chain connects TRBV15 to TRBJ2-2; D gene ambiguous. Deletions cut 5 bases from V and 5 bases from J, with 15 bases between. Looked up from germline, CDR1 is LNHNV and CDR2 is YYDKDF (reference sequence). The CDR3 extends over 15 amino acids. The CDR3 is CATSGATHGTGELFF. The DNA for the CDR3 is TGTGCCACCAGCGGAGCGACCCACGGGACCGGGGAGCTGTTTTTT. Combining the CDR3 with reference TRBV15 and TRBJ2-2 gives the whole variable domain DAMVIQNPRYQVTQFGKPVTLSCSQTLNHNVMYWYQQKSSQAPKLLFHYYDKDFNNEADTPDNFQSRRPNTSFCFLDIRSPGLGDTAMYLCATSGATHGTGELFFGEGSRLTVL.

This clone was recorded only once. The rearrangement joins TRBV7-8 to TRBJ2-2; TRBD1 might be the D (7 bases). Trimming took off 5 bases at V and 6 bases at J, with 13 bases between the two ends. Germline V CDR1 and CDR2: SGHVS, FQNEAQ. The CDR3 has 14 amino acids. As DNA, the CDR3 is TGTGCCAGCAGCAACACAGGGGAGGCCGGGGAGCTGTTTTTT. As protein: CASSNTGEAGELFF.

The rearrangement uses TRBV19 and TRBJ2-7; possible D gene TRBD1, 6 bases. Per the germline V gene, CDR1 is LNHDA and CDR2 is SQIVND (reference sequence). Trimming shortened V by 3 bases and J by 4 bases, and 25 bases separated the two germline ends. The CDR3 consists of 18 residues. DNA for the CDR3: TGTGCCAGTAGTATCTCTATGATGGCGACAGGCCACGAGTACGAGCAGTACTTC. This gives the protein CASSISMMATGHEYEQYF.

The chain links TRBV27 to TRBJ1-1, with TRBD1 as a possible D gene (5 bases). Germline CDR1 and CDR2: MNHEY and SMNVEV (reference sequence). Trimming took 4 bases from V and 4 from J, leaving 16 bases between them. The CDR3 covers 15 residues. The DNA of the CDR3 is TGTGCCAGCAGTTCGCCGGGACCGTGGGCCACTGAAGCTTTCTTT. It is translated as CASSSPGPWATEAFF.